This entry lists 18 T cell receptor beta chains sequenced from one sample in a study of monozygotic twins with inflammatory bowel disease (dated by TCRdb to about 2019). Library preparation employed 5' RACE. The instrument was an Illumina HiSeq 2500. The reads went through TCRdb reprocessing, and each CDR3 protein sequence gets one entry with no DNA. The sample table records about 300,000 distinct CDR3 sequences. The ten top clones hold over 5% of the sample. Material for sequencing was blood. The source of these receptors is a human donor with ulcerative colitis or Crohn's disease, or a healthy co-twin of an affected twin (not recorded which).

The chain joins TRBV19 to TRBJ2-5; TCRdb proposes TRBD1, but this gene call is untestable without DNA. The CDR3 sequence is 14 residues long. Looked up from germline, CDR1 is LNHDA and CDR2 is SQIVND (reference sequence). The chain's CDR3 is CASSRQVRTETQYF. The whole variable domain, filled in from reference TRBV19 and TRBJ2-5, reads DGGITQSPKYLFRKEGQNVTLSCEQNLNHDAMYWYRQDPGQGLRLIYYSQIVNDFQKGDIAEGYSVSREKKESFPLTVTSAQKNPTAFYLCASSRQVRTETQYFGPGTRLLVL.

The V gene is TRBV5-1, the J gene TRBJ2-7. The CDR3 consists of 13 residues. Germline CDR1 SGHRS, CDR2 YFSETQ. The CDR3 is CASSLGLNYEQYF.

The V call is TRBV7-2, the J call TRBJ1-1. The germline V gene has CDR1 SGHTA and CDR2 FQGNSA. The CDR3 runs to 15 residues. The CDR3 region is CASSLGLSGSTEAFF.

CDR3 sequence: CASSYSIGGSRGNQPQHF. The chain couples TRBV6-2 or TRBV6-3 to TRBJ1-5; TCRdb indicates TRBD1, and absent DNA this call remains unverified. CDR3 length equals 18 residues. In germline, CDR1 is MNHEY, CDR2 SVGEGT.

This chain links TRBV12-3 or TRBV12-4 with TRBJ1-2; TCRdb gives TRBD1 as the D gene, but with no DNA this cannot be confirmed. The CDR3 spans 15 residues. This CDR3 reads CASSPIGPGGYGYTF.

The chain couples TRBV11-3 to TRBJ2-5; there is no DNA to check the TCRdb D call of TRBD1. Germline V gene data show CDR1 as SGHNT and CDR2 as YENEEA. The CDR3 contains 13 residues. The CDR3 sequence is CASSQDNQETQYF.

This chain connects TRBV19 to TRBJ2-3. The V gene's germline CDR1 is LNHDA and CDR2 SQIVND (reference sequence). The CDR3 totals 13 residues. The CDR3 sequence is CASSVDNTDTQYF.

The rearrangement joins TRBV18 to TRBJ1-1; TCRdb designates TRBD1, a call that cannot be tested without DNA. The CDR3 totals 15 residues. Per the germline V gene, CDR1 is KGHSH and CDR2 is LQKENI. The CDR3 loop reads CASSVQGQGATEAFF.

The V gene is TRBV29-1, the J gene TRBJ2-7; TCRdb picks TRBD2, but there is no DNA to check that call. Germline loops: CDR1 SQVTM, CDR2 ANQGSEA. The CDR3 contains 14 residues. The CDR3 sequence is CSVRLSGTVYEQYF.

V and J are TRBV7-2 and TRBJ2-2; TCRdb proposes TRBD1, but this gene call is untestable without DNA. The CDR3 has 13 amino acids. Germline loops: CDR1 SGHTA, CDR2 FQGNSA. The CDR3 loop reads CASRSGQGGELFF.

V is TRBV20-1 and J is TRBJ2-2. The CDR3 runs 15 residues. CDR1 DFQATT and CDR2 SNEGSKA come from the germline V gene (reference sequence). The CDR3 sequence: CSAWAQITNTGELFF.

The gene calls are TRBV27 and TRBJ1-5. This CDR3 spans 20 amino acids. Germline V CDR1 and CDR2: MNHEY, SMNVEV (reference sequence). The CDR3 sequence: CASSLWGGQGPTYGNQPQHF.

The V and J genes are TRBV30 and TRBJ2-3; the TCRdb D gene call, TRBD2, has no DNA to confirm it. Germline lookup yields CDR1 GTSNPN and CDR2 SVGIG (reference sequence). There are 13 residues in the CDR3. CDR3: CAFSSGVTDTQYF.

The chain recombines TRBV6-5 with TRBJ2-5. Germline V gives CDR1 MNHEY, CDR2 SVGAGI. There are 12 residues in the CDR3. The CDR3 loop is CASSYDGETQYF.

The rearrangement joins TRBV18 to TRBJ1-1; TCRdb's D call of TRBD1 is untestable without DNA. Germline V gene sequence: CDR1 KGHSH, CDR2 LQKENI. The CDR3 length is 14 residues. The CDR3 spells CASSPGTVNTEAFF.

J is TRBJ2-7 and V is TRBV7-2; with no DNA, the TCRdb D assignment of TRBD1 cannot be verified. Germline CDR1 and CDR2: SGHTA and FQGNSA. This CDR3 comprises 12 residues. The CDR3 loop reads CASSQDGGQWYF.

The J gene is TRBJ2-7, the V gene TRBV7-2; TCRdb's D call, TRBD1, is unchecked because there is no DNA. This CDR3 is 16 amino acids long. Germline CDR1 SGHTA, CDR2 FQGNSA. This CDR3 reads CASSITTGTVIYEQYF.

The J gene is TRBJ2-5, the V gene TRBV7-9; TCRdb names TRBD1, which stays unverified in the absence of DNA. CDR1 and CDR2 (germline): SEHNR, FQNEAQ (reference sequence). This CDR3 is 14 amino acids long. The CDR3 region is CASSSTGRQETQYF. The full variable domain, completed using reference TRBV7-9 and TRBJ2-5, is DTGVSQNPRHKITKRGQNVTFRCDPISEHNRLYWYRQTLGQGPEFLTYFQNEAQLEKSRLLSDRFSAERPKGSFSTLEIQRTEQGDSAMYLCASSSTGRQETQYFGPGTRLLVL.